A single TCR delta chain is shown here with its context. Its antigen is currently unknown. The data are from a study of Vδ1+ human thymocytes. Thymocytes were sorted as CD3+ TCRVdelta1+ TCRVdelta2- after alphabeta T cell depletion. Study-wide results and caveats: In the thymus, TRG and TRD repertoires looked highly polyclonal with Gaussian CDR3 lengths. TRD repertoires were essentially private, unlike widely shared TRG clonotypes.

The CDR3 sequence is 20 residues long. CDR1 is TSWWSYY and CDR2 is QGS in the germline V gene. V shed 5 bases and J shed 0 bases, with 28 bases lying between them. RNA was extracted from the cells and then reverse transcribed. The CDR3 regions were amplified by multiplex PCR from V-gene primers to a constant-region primer. TCRdb processed the multiplex PCR reads again with the CATT caller. This sample yields under 80,000 delta-chain clones, of which approximately 30% are seen a single time; roughly 0.25% belongs to the top ten. Sequenced: Vdelta1+ gamma-delta thymocytes from the thymus. Subset defined: FACS-sorted CD3+ TCRalphabeta- TCRVdelta1+ TCRVdelta2- thymocytes. This receptor was obtained from a boy less than two years old who had congenital heart surgery. The rearrangement uses TRDV1 and TRDJ1; TRDD2 is a possible D gene (9 bases). CDR3 in DNA: TGTGCTCTTGGGAACCGCCTTCCTACGGACTGGGGGGCGTACACCGATAAACTCATCTTT. Amino acids: CALGNRLPTDWGAYTDKLIF.